This T cell receptor beta chain appears in the sequencing data of a study of OX40 agonist ivuxolimab in advanced cancers. A note on the overall study: Ivuxolimab was a fully human IgG2 agonistic monoclonal antibody targeting the costimulatory receptor OX40 (CD134). Prior anti-PD-1, anti-PD-L1 or anti-CTLA-4 therapy was permitted, and approximately 41% of dose-escalation patients had received checkpoint inhibitors. Of the 50 or so patients in dose escalation, some 19 had hepatocellular carcinoma, some 15 had melanoma, 9 had renal cell carcinoma and 9 had head and neck cancer. The point of sequencing TCRbeta in the periphery was to test whether ivuxolimab changed TCR sequence diversity and drove clonal T-cell expansion. Three dose-escalation patients achieved partial responses, one with hepatocellular carcinoma and two with cutaneous melanoma. The dose-escalation cohort was 82.7% male with a mean age of about 54 years, ranging from roughly 20 to 80. Intravenous ivuxolimab was administered to patients every 2 weeks at six dose levels: 0.01, 0.1, 0.3, 1.5, 3 and 10 mg/kg. The paper describes the monotherapy dose-escalation part (N of about 57 patients) of the phase I trial of ivuxolimab.

The trial excluded patients who had a history of autoimmune disease or who were on systemic immunosuppression. In every dose cohort, peripheral blood was drawn for TCR sequencing at baseline, cycle 4 day 1, and cycle 7 day 1. Samples were obtained from an open-label, multicenter, first-in-human phase I dose-escalation trial of ivuxolimab. Adults with locally advanced or metastatic head and neck squamous cell, hepatocellular, melanoma or renal cell carcinoma were enrolled in the trial. Before TCR sequencing, CD4+ T cells and CD8+ T cells were sorted from peripheral blood as separate populations. The CDR3 runs 17 amino acids, cysteine and phenylalanine included. Of the read, only the CDR3 DNA is kept; its 51 bases are in frame from base 1. V and J are trimmed by 4 bases and 5 bases, and the gene matches miss 10 bases of the junction. CDR1 and CDR2 were assigned from the germline V gene as SGHVS and FQNEAQ.

As concerns this clone: Its binding antigen is unknown. No base qualities exist here, and no much larger clone lies one base off it.

Genomic DNA was isolated from the sorted cells so that the TCRbeta CDR3 region could be sequenced. The immunoSEQ Assay was used to sequence the TCRbeta CDR3 regions. Not all clones reach the TCRdb copy of this immuneACCESS table, which keeps in-frame sequences only. Checked studies attribute under half of the gap to unresolved V genes and leave the rest unexplained. The sample table contains more than 50,000 clones; only one count was recorded for roughly 87% of them. The top ten clones comprise around 12% of the sample. What the authors observed across the whole study: In the 0.1-3.0 mg/kg groups, partial responders had among the lowest normalized peripheral clonal expansion, particularly in CD8+ T cells. Clonal expansion of both CD4+ and CD8+ blood T cells was observed from baseline to week 6 at doses 0.1 to 3.0 mg/kg. On average, CD8+ T cells showed more expanded clones than CD4+ T cells after ivuxolimab. Low levels of normalized T-cell clonal expansion were also seen in some patients who did not respond. Antigen specificity was not determined for the clonally expanded peripheral T cells.

Here the chain combines TRBV7-8 and TRBJ1-6, with TRBD1 identical over 8 junction bases. The receptor was derived from an adult with an advanced solid tumor such as melanoma, head and neck, liver or kidney cancer. The specimen was CD4+ or CD8+ T cells sorted from blood, collected in a trial of the OX40 agonist ivuxolimab. The CDR3 corresponds to CASSSPDRGFHNSPLHF. The nucleotide sequence reads TGTGCCAGCAGCTCCCCCGACAGGGGTTTCCATAATTCACCCCTCCACTTT.